The 9 T cell receptor beta chains listed next were all sequenced from one sample in a study of beta chain features in type 1 diabetes. Which antigens these TCRs recognize remains unknown. Findings and limits, study-wide: Patients with Type 1 diabetes showed moderately but significantly shorter TCRB CDR3s in all four CD4+ subsets.

The entirety of the isolated RNA underwent reverse transcription, so expressed TCRB transcripts were sequenced. Generated by immunoSEQ multiplex PCR, the TCRdb table keeps only in-frame clones and is missing some. The sample has fewer than 350,000 clones, about 15% seen once; the top ten hold more than 0.015%. The sequenced sample consisted of naive CD4+ T cells from blood. These TCRs come from a man aged 18 to 29 with type 1 diabetes.

The chain is built from TRBV30 and TRBJ2-1; TRBD2 aligns across 9 bases. Germline CDR1 reads GTSNPN; CDR2 reads SVGIG (reference sequence). With V trimmed by 6 bases and J by 3 bases, 15 bases remained unmatched. The CDR3 covers 17 residues. The CDR3 region has the DNA TGTGCCTGTTCCCACGGGGGGCGGGAGGGTCACTACAATGAGCAGTTCTTC. It encodes CACSHGGREGHYNEQFF.

This clone is a singleton in its sample. The J gene is TRBJ2-1, the V gene TRBV5-4, with 15 nucleotides matching TRBD2. The trim removed 4 bases at V and 8 bases at J, leaving 4 bases unmatched. Germline V gene sequence: CDR1 SGHNT, CDR2 YYREEE (reference sequence). The CDR3 consists of 15 residues. Written as DNA, the CDR3 is TGTGCCAGCAGCGCCGGACTAGCGGGAGGGGATGAGCAGTTCTTC. Its protein product is CASSAGLAGGDEQFF.

The rearrangement joins TRBV19 to TRBJ1-1; possible D gene TRBD1, 6 bases. The CDR3 is 15 residues long. Trimming left V 4 bases short and J 10 bases short, with 22 bases between. Germline V CDR1 and CDR2: LNHDA, SQIVND (reference sequence). CDR3 in amino acids: CASSTRGSTSRTAFF. CDR3 DNA sequence: TGTGCCAGTAGTACCAGGGGTTCCACAAGTCGCACAGCTTTCTTT.

This sequence joins TRBV30 and TRBJ1-6, with 8 nucleotides matching TRBD1. CDR3 size: 15 residues. The germline V gene has CDR1 GTSNPN and CDR2 SVGIG (reference sequence). V trimming: 5 bases; J trimming: 0 bases; junction bases outside the gene matches: 3. The CDR3 bases are TGTGCCTGGGGACAGGGCCTCTCCTATAATTCACCCCTCCACTTT. It translates to CAWGQGLSYNSPLHF.

The CDR3 coding sequence is TGTGCCTGGAGGCAGGGACACGCGTCTGAAGCTTTCTTT. It codes for CAWRQGHASEAFF. The chain is built from TRBV30 and TRBJ1-1; TRBD1 might be the D (6 bases). V lost 3 bases, J lost 6 bases, and 14 bases lay in between. The CDR3 runs 13 residues. Germline V gene lookup returns CDR1 GTSNPN and CDR2 SVGIG (reference sequence).

This chain joins TRBV18 and TRBJ1-2; a possible D gene is TRBD1 (5 bases). This CDR3 contains 13 residues. The V end lost 4 bases, the J end lost 4 bases, and 10 bases lay between the germline ends. Germline V lookup: CDR1 KGHSH, CDR2 LQKENI. CDR3 protein: CASSLQGAYGYTF. DNA of the CDR3: TGTGCCAGCTCACTCCAAGGGGCCTATGGCTACACCTTC.

A single count supports this clone. The V and J genes are TRBV9 and TRBJ2-3; possible D gene TRBD2, 11 bases. Trimming removed 3 bases at V and 3 bases at J, with 32 bases between. This CDR3 has 21 amino acids. CDR1 SGDLS and CDR2 YYNGEE come from the germline V gene. The CDR3 nucleotides read TGTGCCAGCAGCGAGGGGCCATGGGACAGGGGCCTAGCGGGGGGAACAGATACGCAGTATTTT. Encoded protein: CASSEGPWDRGLAGGTDTQYF.

The rearrangement joins TRBV5-1 to TRBJ1-4; TRBD1 might be the D (5 bases). The CDR3 is 15 amino acids. Germline-derived CDR1 and CDR2 are SGHRS and YFSETQ. Deletions cut 4 bases from V and 4 bases from J, with 14 bases between. The CDR3 region is CASSLARGSNEKLFF. For the CDR3, the DNA is TGCGCCAGCAGCCTGGCGCGGGGGAGTAATGAAAAACTGTTTTTT.

This clone was seen more than once but under ten times. The chain uses TRBV30 and TRBJ1-5, with TRBD1 identical over 8 bases. Germline values: CDR1 GTSNPN, CDR2 SVGIG (reference sequence). With 0 bases clipped from V and 1 base from J, the junction kept 8 bases outside the gene matches. The CDR3 has 17 amino acids. CDR3 residues: CAWSVGRTGKSNQPQHF. For the CDR3, the DNA is TGTGCCTGGAGTGTAGGGAGGACAGGGAAAAGCAATCAGCCCCAGCATTTT. The full variable domain, with the rest looked up from reference TRBV30 and TRBJ1-5, is SQTIHQWPATLVQPVGSPLSLECTVEGTSNPNLYWYRQAAGRGLQLLFYSVGIGQISSEVPQNLSASRPQDRQFILSSKKLLLSDSGFYLCAWSVGRTGKSNQPQHFGDGTRLSIL.